This T cell receptor (beta chain) emerged from a study of T cell responses to AZD1222 COVID-19 vaccine. Comments on this clone: Its cognate antigen is unknown.

General study findings and limits: Compared with day 0, the breadth and depth of the Spike-specific TCR repertoire rose significantly after two doses of AZD1222. Among AZD1222 vaccinees, only five or six were seropositive at baseline. Sampling captured repertoires only after the peak T cell response.

The germline V gene has CDR1 SNHLY and CDR2 FYNNEI. Trimming took off 4 bases at V and 1 base at J, with 20 bases between the two ends. The CDR3 sequence is 17 residues long. This table comes from immunoSEQ multiplex PCR, and its TCRdb copy is limited to in-frame clones, with some not included. The data show around 75,000 clones, about nine tenths seen once. This sequence was found in an adult who received the MenACWY meningococcal vaccine as a control. The sequencing here drew on peripheral blood, taken 28 days after the second dose of the MenACWY control vaccine. The chain recombines TRBV2 with TRBJ2-7; TRBD2 is a possible D gene (5 bases). In DNA form, the CDR3 reads TGTGCCAGCAGTGGCCCGACGCTAGCCACAACATCCTACGAGCAGTACTTC. Translating gives CASSGPTLATTSYEQYF.